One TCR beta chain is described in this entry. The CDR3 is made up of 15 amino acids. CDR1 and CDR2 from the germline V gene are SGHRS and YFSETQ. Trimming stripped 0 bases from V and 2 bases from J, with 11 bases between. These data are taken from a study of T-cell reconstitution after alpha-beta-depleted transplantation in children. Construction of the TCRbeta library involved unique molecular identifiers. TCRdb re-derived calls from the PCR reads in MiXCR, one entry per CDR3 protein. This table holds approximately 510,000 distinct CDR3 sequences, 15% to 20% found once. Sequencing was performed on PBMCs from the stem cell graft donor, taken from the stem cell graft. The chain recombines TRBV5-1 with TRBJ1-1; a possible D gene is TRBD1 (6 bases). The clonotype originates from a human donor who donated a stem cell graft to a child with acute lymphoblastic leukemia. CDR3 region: CASSLEQGSNTEAFF. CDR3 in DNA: TGCGCCAGCAGCTTGGAACAGGGAAGTAACACTGAAGCTTTCTTT.